This TCR beta chain is from a study of blood T cell repertoires in COVID-19 (dated by TCRdb to the early 2020s). At the level of the whole study: Samples covering the acute and convalescent phases of COVID-19 were provided by collaborators in the United States, Italy and Spain. The material from the prospective study consisted of cDNA or gDNA derived from T cells, B-cell-depleted T cells, or PBMCs. Deeply sampled blood TCRbeta repertoires from subjects exposed to, actively infected with, or recovered from COVID-19 were included in the dataset. A freely available public database, intended as a resource for researchers studying the immune response to SARS-CoV-2, is where the repertoires were released. Samples were obtained from the ongoing ImmuneRACE study (first 160 participants) and from some 1,200 subjects provided by 6 global collaborators. Nearly every sample came with metadata listing a de-identified subject ID, COVID-19 status, age in years and sex. Where available, HLA class I and class II types were obtained from metadata supplied by the sample provider rather than from assay-based typing.

One collaborating source in Seattle enrolled patients during active infection and followed them longitudinally through the course of disease. Whole blood was collected in K2EDTA tubes by collaborating institutions according to the institutions' own protocols. For TCRbeta analysis, collaborators shipped samples as frozen whole blood, isolated PBMCs, or DNA extracted from either of those sample types. A remark on this clone: This clone's antigen is unknown. Per-base qualities were not stored, and no clone one base away is much larger.

TCRbeta CDR3 regions were amplified from genomic DNA using the immunoSEQ Assay, a bias-controlled multiplex PCR. The study's processing was this. Nucleated cell counts per sample were estimated from amplification of reference gene primers within the assay. To quantify the absolute abundance of each unique TCRbeta CDR3 rearrangement, sequence reads were collapsed and filtered. Productive Simpson clonality was computed per sample as the square root of Simpson's diversity index over productive rearrangements. Here the immuneACCESS table is served through TCRdb, limited to in-frame sequences with V and J called. Missing clones are a known gap in these copies; in checked studies unresolved V genes cover under half, and the rest lacks a known reason. The D gene and trimming were derived from the DNA, and the V and J assignments and clone size from that table. For this sample there are a few hundred thousand clones; about nine tenths appear just once. The top ten clones comprise 11% of the sample.

Beyond this particular receptor, the publication reports: Clinical and demographic metadata were provided uncurated, with the amount varying by source and participant.

From its cysteine to its phenylalanine, the CDR3 spans 15 amino acids. Of the read, only the CDR3 DNA is kept; its 45 bases are in frame from base 1. Based on the germline V gene, the CDR1 and CDR2 sequences are SGHTA and FQGNSA. V is cut by 3 bases and J by 0 bases, and the space between the germline ends is 12 bases. Specimen: peripheral blood. The chain employs TRBV7-2 and TRBJ2-7; there is no confident call for the D gene. The source is a woman in her 30s with COVID-19, enrolled during active disease. This receptor has the CDR3 CASSFGIAPSYEQYF. The DNA is as follows: TGTGCCAGCAGCTTCGGTATAGCCCCCTCCTACGAGCAGTACTTC.